The clone carrying this TCR beta chain turned up a few times. Its antigen is undetermined. The source of the sample is a study of T-cell reconstitution after alpha-beta-depleted transplantation in children. General study results and limits: Newly produced T cells mostly accounted for T-cell counts and diversity one year post-transplant.

Unique molecular identifiers were incorporated during preparation of the TCRbeta library. MiXCR, run by TCRdb on the PCR reads, gives a single entry per CDR3 protein. In the table there are approximately 980,000 distinct CDR3 sequences, about 29% of which are singletons. Germline V CDR1 and CDR2: SGHRS, YFSETQ. This CDR3 is 16 amino acids long. V gave up 4 bases and J gave up 0 bases, with 14 bases separating them. This clonotype was obtained from a boy under three years old who had a stem cell transplant for SCID, so the T cells may come from the graft donor. This specimen consisted of PBMCs, mostly from graft donor cells, obtained 360 days after TCRalphabeta/CD19-depleted stem cell transplant. This chain links TRBV5-1 with TRBJ2-1, with D possibly called TRBD1 or TRBD2 (5 bases each). CDR3 bases: TGCGCCAGCAGCGAGGGGACGGGGAGCTCCTACAATGAGCAGTTCTTC. It encodes CASSEGTGSSYNEQFF.